This T cell receptor beta chain was observed in a study of control samples from healthy donors and cancer patients. This CDR3 is 15 amino acids long. CDR1 is LGHNA and CDR2 is YSLEER in the germline V gene. V dropped 0 bases and J dropped 3 bases, with 9 bases sitting between them. Using immunoSEQ multiplex PCR, the repertoire was profiled, and TCRdb retains in-frame clones only, with some absent. The table lists approximately 84,000 clones, 82% of them singletons, with approximately 9.8% in the top ten. This sequence originates from a woman aged 55 to 70 in good health. This chain links TRBV4-3 with TRBJ1-5; the D is unclear. The sample was blood. Written as DNA, the CDR3 is TGCGCCAGCAGCCAAGACGGGTGGCCCAATCAGCCCCAGCATTTT. Translated: CASSQDGWPNQPQHF.